Sequencing of this TCR beta chain was carried out in a study of cytomegalovirus exposure and HLA in healthy donors. Findings and caveats of the study: Using the classifier, cytomegalovirus status was reportedly diagnosed with high specificity and sensitivity.

TCRdb keeps only in-frame clones here, not all; method: immunoSEQ multiplex PCR. The sample lists under 200,000 clones, roughly 81% occurring once. A remark on this clone: The antigen remains unidentified.

The receptor comes from a woman aged 25 to 45 in good health and CMV-seronegative. Sequenced input: PBMCs.

CDR3 residues: CASRPGTGSIYGYTF. CDR3 nucleotide sequence: TGTGCCAGCAGACCAGGGACAGGGTCTATCTATGGCTACACCTTC. V is TRBV6-6 and J is TRBJ1-2; 9 nucleotides line up with TRBD1. Trimming at V came to 6 bases and at J to 4 bases, leaving 9 bases not matched to a gene. Germline V gives CDR1 MNHNY, CDR2 SVGAGI (reference sequence). The CDR3 runs 15 residues.